This is a list of T cell receptor beta chains from one sample in a study of spatial heterogeneity in lung cancer. Via MiXCR, TCRdb re-called the 5' RACE reads, giving one row per CDR3 protein. The repertoire includes a few thousand distinct CDR3 sequences, 5.8% of them detected once, and over 8.5% sits in the top ten. This specimen was lung tumor tissue, taken at surgery. These receptors were collected from a male donor with early-stage non-small cell lung cancer. The conserved cysteine and the conserved F or W are not part of the CDR3 here. The order of the fields is CDR3 protein, V gene, CDR3 length.

ASSAPGEGEQF,TRBV7-3,11
ASSLDRKFSTYNEQF,TRBV5-6,15
ASEGLASNEQF,TRBV6-2/TRBV6-3,11
SVVPYRGGGDTQY,TRBV29-1,13
SAKGTGIIYEQY,TRBV20-1,12
ASKDGTATKQY,TRBV6-6,11
ASSLAGPYEQY,TRBV7-9,11
ASWQRSTDTQY,TRBV28,11
AMGRGNEQY,TRBV10-3,9
ASSSTALDLLAGIVNEQF,TRBV12-3/TRBV12-4,18
ASSLTSGRIIADTQY,TRBV12-3/TRBV12-4,15
ASSRGDTGETQY,TRBV19,12
ASTSRQGSSKQY,TRBV6-5,12
ATSDYGQGGGEQF,TRBV24-1,13
ASSEGQGEQPQH,TRBV2,12
ASSLHTPRDSQETQY,TRBV11-2,15
ASSIGTATYNEQF,TRBV5-1,13
ASSLVPDRVVTGELF,TRBV5-1,15
ASSSSGTGGHEQY,TRBV28,13
ASSEKGASYEQY,TRBV6-1,12
ASSGIAGGVVAQY,TRBV7-2,13
ASRRGGETQY,TRBV28,10
ASSEPGQGADTQY,TRBV6-1,13